One TCR beta chain is described in this entry. Its specificity is not known. The CDR3 length is 15 residues. Trimming stripped 3 bases from V and 6 bases from J, with 15 bases between. Germline loops: CDR1 DFQATT, CDR2 SNEGSKA (reference sequence). The sample belongs to a study of response to subunit inactivated influenza vaccine. Overall study findings and caveats: The authors suggested that every seasonal influenza vaccination recruits few new T cells.

MiXCR, applied by TCRdb to the RT-PCR reads, yields one record per CDR3 protein. The sample holds 650,000 to 800,000 distinct CDR3 sequences, over 11% seen once. The material was PBMCs from blood, obtained roughly 2 weeks before vaccination. The sequence derives from a man aged 45-60 years who received an inactivated influenza vaccine. This chain joins TRBV20-1 and TRBJ1-6; D gene ambiguous. This chain's CDR3 is CSASVGISGNSPLHF. For the CDR3, the DNA is TGCAGTGCTAGTGTCGGGATATCGGGTAATTCACCCCTCCACTTT.